This T cell receptor (beta chain) was sequenced for a study of radiation and T cells in renal cell carcinoma. Germline V lookup: CDR1 SGDLS, CDR2 YYNGEE. With 5 bases removed from V and 5 bases from J, the gap between germline ends came to 14 bases. The CDR3 runs to 14 residues. Here immunoSEQ multiplex PCR was the method, and the copy in TCRdb shows in-frame clones only, minus some. The data show over 85,000 clones, with 70% to 90% seen just once and approximately 9.6% held by the top ten. Time point specified: blood 4 weeks post-SBRT, at nephrectomy. Treatment indicated: 15 Gy SBRT to primary tumor, nephrectomy 4 weeks later.

This TCR derives from a man aged 45-60 years with renal cell carcinoma. The sequenced sample was blood, obtained from a patient whose treatment included radiotherapy and nephrectomy. This sequence joins TRBV9 and TRBJ2-1; a weak D match, TRBD1 (6 bases). The CDR3 region has the DNA TGTGCCAGCAGGGCCGGGACACCGGACAATGAGCAGTTCTTC. It yields the protein CASRAGTPDNEQFF. Drawing the rest from reference TRBV9 and TRBJ2-1, the complete variable domain is DSGVTQTPKHLITATGQRVTLRCSPRSGDLSVYWYQQSLDQGLQFLIQYYNGEERAKGNILERFSAQQFPDLHSELNLSSLELGDSALYFCASRAGTPDNEQFFGPGTRLTVL.